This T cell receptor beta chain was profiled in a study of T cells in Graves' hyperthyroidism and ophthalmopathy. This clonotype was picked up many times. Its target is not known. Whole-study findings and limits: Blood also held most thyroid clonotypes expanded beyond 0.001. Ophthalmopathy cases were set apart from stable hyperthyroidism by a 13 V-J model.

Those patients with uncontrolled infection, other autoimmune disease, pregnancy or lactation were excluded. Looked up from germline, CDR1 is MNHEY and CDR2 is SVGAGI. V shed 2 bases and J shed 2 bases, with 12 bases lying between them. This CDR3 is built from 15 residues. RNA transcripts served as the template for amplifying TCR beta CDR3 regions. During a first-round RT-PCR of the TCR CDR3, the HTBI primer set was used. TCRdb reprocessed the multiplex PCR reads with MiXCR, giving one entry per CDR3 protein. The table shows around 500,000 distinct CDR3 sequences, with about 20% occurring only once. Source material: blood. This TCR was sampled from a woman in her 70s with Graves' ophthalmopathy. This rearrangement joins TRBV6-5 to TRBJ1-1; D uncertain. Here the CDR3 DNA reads TGTGCCAGCAGTTACGGAGTCCTGGGAAACACTGAAGCTTTCTTT. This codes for CASSYGVLGNTEAFF.